The T cell receptor (beta chain) under discussion was sequenced for a study of PD-L1 blockade in urothelial cancer. Study information: Enrolled patients had been treated previously with 0 to 3 chemotherapy regimens. Counts from blood samples showed a median of roughly 140,000 T cells. General study points: Durable benefit was linked to greater 3-week expansion of tumor-associated blood clones.

The CDR3 is made up of 14 amino acids. CDR1 and CDR2 from the germline V gene are SQVTM and ANQGSEA. The V gene lost 4 bases and the J gene lost 0 bases, with 9 bases spanning the gap. Using immunoSEQ multiplex PCR, the repertoire was profiled, and TCRdb retains in-frame clones only, with some absent. The profile shows 35,000 to 55,000 clones, about four fifths of them singletons. This clone was counted a single time. Its target is not known. This receptor was identified in a man between 65 and 80 years old with urothelial cancer. The starting material was PBMCs, obtained around atezolizumab (anti-PD-L1) treatment. This rearrangement joins TRBV29-1 to TRBJ1-4; D not certain. This CDR3 reads CSVGRDATNEKLFF. The CDR3 DNA is TGCAGCGTTGGACGGGATGCAACTAATGAAAAACTGTTTTTT.